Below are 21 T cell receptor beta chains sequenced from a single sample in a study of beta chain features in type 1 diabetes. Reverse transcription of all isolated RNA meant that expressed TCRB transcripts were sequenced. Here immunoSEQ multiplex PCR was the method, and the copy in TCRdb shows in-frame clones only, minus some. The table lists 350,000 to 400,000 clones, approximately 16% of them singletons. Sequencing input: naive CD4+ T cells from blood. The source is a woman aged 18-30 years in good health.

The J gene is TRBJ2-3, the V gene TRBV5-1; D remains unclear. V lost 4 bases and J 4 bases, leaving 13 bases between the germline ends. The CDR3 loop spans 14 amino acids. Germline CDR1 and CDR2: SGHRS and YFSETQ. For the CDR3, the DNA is TGCGCCAGCAGCCCCCGGTGGTCCGCAGATACGCAGTATTTT. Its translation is CASSPRWSADTQYF.

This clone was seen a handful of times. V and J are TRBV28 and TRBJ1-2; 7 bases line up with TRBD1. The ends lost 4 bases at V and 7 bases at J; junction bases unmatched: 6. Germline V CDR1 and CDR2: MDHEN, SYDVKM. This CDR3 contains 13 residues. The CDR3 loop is CASSSADRVGYTF. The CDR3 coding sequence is TGTGCCAGCAGTTCCGCCGACAGGGTTGGCTACACCTTC.

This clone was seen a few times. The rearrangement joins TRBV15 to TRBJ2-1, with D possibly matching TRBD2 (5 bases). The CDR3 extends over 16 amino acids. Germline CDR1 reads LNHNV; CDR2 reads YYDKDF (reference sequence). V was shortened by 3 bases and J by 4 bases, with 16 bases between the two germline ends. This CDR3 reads CATSRDLNPPYNEQFF. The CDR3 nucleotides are TGTGCCACCAGCAGGGACTTGAATCCACCGTACAATGAGCAGTTCTTC.

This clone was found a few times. In DNA form, the CDR3 reads TGTGCCAGCAGCCCCCTTACTAGCGGGAGTGTAAGAGGGGATACGCAGTATTTT. Its translation: CASSPLTSGSVRGDTQYF. The chain is built from TRBV9 and TRBJ2-3; 11 positions match TRBD2. Germline CDR1 SGDLS, CDR2 YYNGEE. CDR3 length: 18 amino acids. The trim removed 4 bases at V and 6 bases at J, leaving 16 bases unmatched.

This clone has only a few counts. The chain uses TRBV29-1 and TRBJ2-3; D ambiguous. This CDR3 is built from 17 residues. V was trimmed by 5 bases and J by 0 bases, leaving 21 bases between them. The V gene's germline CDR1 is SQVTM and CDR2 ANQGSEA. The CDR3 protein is CSVRSDFYPLSTDTQYF. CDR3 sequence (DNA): TGCAGCGTTAGATCTGACTTCTACCCCTTAAGCACAGATACGCAGTATTTT.

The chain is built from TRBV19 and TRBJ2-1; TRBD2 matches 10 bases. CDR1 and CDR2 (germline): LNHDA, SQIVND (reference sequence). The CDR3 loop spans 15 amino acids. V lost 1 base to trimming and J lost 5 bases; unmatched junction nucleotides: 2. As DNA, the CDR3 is TGTGCCAGTAGTATAGTACTAGCGGGGAACAATGAGCAGTTCTTC. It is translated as CASSIVLAGNNEQFF.

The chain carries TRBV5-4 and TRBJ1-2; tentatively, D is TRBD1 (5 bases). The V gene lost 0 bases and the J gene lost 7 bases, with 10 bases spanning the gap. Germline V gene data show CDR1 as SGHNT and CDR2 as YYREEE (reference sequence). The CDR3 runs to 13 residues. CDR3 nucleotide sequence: TGTGCCAGCAGCTTGGACAGGCGGCCTGGCTACACCTTC. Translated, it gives CASSLDRRPGYTF.

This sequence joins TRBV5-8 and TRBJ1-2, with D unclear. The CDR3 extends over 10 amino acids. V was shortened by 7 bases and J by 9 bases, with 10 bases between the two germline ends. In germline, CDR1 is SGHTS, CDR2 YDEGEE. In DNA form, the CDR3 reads TGTGCCAGCCCGCTCAGGAGCTACACCTTC. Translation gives CASPLRSYTF.

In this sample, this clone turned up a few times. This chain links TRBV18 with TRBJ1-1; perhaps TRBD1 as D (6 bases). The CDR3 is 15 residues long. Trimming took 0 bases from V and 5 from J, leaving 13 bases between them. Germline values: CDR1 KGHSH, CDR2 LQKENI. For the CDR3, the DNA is TGTGCCAGCTCACCACCGAACAGGGAGGGGACTGAAGCTTTCTTT. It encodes CASSPPNREGTEAFF.

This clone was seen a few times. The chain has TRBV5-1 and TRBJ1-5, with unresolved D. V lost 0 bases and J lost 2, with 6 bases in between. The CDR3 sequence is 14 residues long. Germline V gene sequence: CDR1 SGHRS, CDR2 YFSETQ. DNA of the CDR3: TGCGCCAGCAGCTTGGGGGAGGGCAATCAGCCCCAGCATTTT. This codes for CASSLGEGNQPQHF.

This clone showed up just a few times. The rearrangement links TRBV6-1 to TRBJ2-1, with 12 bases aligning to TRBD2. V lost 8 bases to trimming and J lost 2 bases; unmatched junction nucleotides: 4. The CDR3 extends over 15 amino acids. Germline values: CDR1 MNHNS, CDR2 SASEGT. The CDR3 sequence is CASESSGRAYNEQFF. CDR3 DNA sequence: TGTGCCAGCGAATCTAGCGGGAGGGCCTACAATGAGCAGTTCTTC.

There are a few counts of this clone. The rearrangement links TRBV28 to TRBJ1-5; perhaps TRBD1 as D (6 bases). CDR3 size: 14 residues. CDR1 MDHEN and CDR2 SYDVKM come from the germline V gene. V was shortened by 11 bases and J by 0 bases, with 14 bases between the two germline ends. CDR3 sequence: CAAEGGASNQPQHF. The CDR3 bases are TGTGCCGCTGAGGGGGGGGCTAGCAATCAGCCCCAGCATTTT.

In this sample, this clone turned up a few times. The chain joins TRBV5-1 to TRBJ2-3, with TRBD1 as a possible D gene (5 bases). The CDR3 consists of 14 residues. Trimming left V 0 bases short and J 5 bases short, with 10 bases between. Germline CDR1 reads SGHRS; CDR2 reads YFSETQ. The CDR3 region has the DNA TGCGCCAGCAGCTTGGAGAGAACAGGAGATACGCAGTATTTT. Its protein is CASSLERTGDTQYF.

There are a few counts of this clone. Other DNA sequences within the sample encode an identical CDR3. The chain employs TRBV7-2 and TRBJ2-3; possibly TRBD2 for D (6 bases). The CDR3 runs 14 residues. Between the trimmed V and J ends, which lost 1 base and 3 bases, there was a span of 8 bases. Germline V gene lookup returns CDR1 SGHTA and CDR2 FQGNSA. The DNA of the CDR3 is TGTGCCAGCAGCTTAGTACTAGCAACAGATACGCAGTATTTT. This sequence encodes CASSLVLATDTQYF.

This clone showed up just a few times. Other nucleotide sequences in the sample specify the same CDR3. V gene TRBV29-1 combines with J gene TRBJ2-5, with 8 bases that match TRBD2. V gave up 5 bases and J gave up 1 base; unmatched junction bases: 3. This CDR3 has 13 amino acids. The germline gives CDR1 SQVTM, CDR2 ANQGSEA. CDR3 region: CSVRAGGQETQYF. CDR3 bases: TGCAGCGTTCGTGCGGGGGGCCAAGAGACCCAGTACTTC.

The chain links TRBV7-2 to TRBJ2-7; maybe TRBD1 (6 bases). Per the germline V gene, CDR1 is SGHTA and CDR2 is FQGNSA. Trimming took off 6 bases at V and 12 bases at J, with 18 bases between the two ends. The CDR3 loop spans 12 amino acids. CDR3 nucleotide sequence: TGTGCCAGCAGGTCCGTCCTGGGGACATGGTACTTC. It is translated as CASRSVLGTWYF.

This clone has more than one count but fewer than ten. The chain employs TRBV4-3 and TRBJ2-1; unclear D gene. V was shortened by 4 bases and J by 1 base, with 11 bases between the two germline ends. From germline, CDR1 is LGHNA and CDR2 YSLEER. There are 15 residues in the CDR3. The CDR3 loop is CASSPASGSYNEQFF. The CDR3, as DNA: TGCGCCAGCAGCCCAGCATCGGGTTCCTACAATGAGCAGTTCTTC.

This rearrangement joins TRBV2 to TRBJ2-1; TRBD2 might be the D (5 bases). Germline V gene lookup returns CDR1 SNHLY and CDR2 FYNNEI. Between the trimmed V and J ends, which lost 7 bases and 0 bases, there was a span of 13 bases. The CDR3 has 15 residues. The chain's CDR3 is CASNSGLSSYNEQFF. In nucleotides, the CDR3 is TGTGCCAGCAACAGCGGCTTGAGCTCCTACAATGAGCAGTTCTTC.

The DNA for the CDR3 is TGTGCCAGCAGCTTACGGCGGAGCGAAGAGACCCAGTACTTC. Its translation is CASSLRRSEETQYF. This chain connects TRBV11-2 to TRBJ2-5; D gene ambiguous. CDR1 and CDR2 from the germline V gene are SGHAT and FQNNGV. The CDR3 consists of 14 residues. V was clipped by 2 bases and J by 3 bases, with 10 bases between them.

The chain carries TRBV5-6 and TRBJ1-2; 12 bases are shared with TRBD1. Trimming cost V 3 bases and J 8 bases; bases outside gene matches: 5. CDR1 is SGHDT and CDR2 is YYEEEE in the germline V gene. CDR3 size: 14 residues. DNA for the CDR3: TGTGCCAGCAGCTCGGGACAGGGGGCGCAGGGCTACACCTTC. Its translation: CASSSGQGAQGYTF.

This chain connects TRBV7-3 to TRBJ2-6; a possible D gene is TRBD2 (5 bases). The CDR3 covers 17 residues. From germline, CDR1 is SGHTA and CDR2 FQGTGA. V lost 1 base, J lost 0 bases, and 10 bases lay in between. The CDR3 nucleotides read TGTGCCAGCAGCTTAATGGTCGGGGTCTCTGGGGCCAACGTCCTGACTTTC. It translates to CASSLMVGVSGANVLTF.